This TCR beta chain was retrieved from a study of blood T cell repertoires in COVID-19. Generated by immunoSEQ multiplex PCR, the TCRdb table keeps only in-frame clones and is missing some. Here the sample spans fewer than 300,000 clones, roughly 84% being singletons. J gave up 6 bases and V 5 bases, and 16 bases lay outside the gene matches. Germline CDR1 is MNHEY and CDR2 is SMNVEV (reference sequence). This CDR3 region has 17 residues. This sequence originates from a human donor with COVID-19, enrolled during active disease. The donor label of this sample is uncertain. The sample was peripheral blood. The chain recombines TRBV27 with TRBJ1-5, with 7 bases identical to TRBD1. The DNA of the CDR3 is TGTGCCAGCAGTCCGAATCCTGGACAGGCAGGTGGTCAGCCCCAGCATTTT. Encoded protein: CASSPNPGQAGGQPQHF.